The 21 T cell receptor beta chains in this list originate from one sample, sequenced in a study of blood T cell repertoires in COVID-19. Method: immunoSEQ multiplex PCR; TCRdb's copy keeps in-frame clones and lacks some. The sample carries roughly 440,000 clones, more than 70% recorded once. The source material was peripheral blood. The receptors were gathered from a woman between 45 and 60 years old with COVID-19, enrolled during active disease.

This chain connects TRBV7-2 to TRBJ1-1, with D uncertain. V was trimmed by 4 bases and J by 6 bases, leaving 12 bases between them. The CDR3 spans 13 residues. Germline V gene lookup returns CDR1 SGHTA and CDR2 FQGNSA. DNA of the CDR3: TGTGCCAGCAGCTCTTACAGATTTGCTGAAGCTTTCTTT. This codes for CASSSYRFAEAFF.

The chain employs TRBV21-1 and TRBJ2-2; the table calls TRBD2, which could not be checked here. TRBV21-1 is labeled a pseudogene. The CDR3 runs to 16 residues. The CDR3 DNA reads TGTGCCAGCAGCTTACCGGGACTGGAGGCATCCGGGGAGCTGTTTTTT. Protein sequence: CASSLPGLEASGELFF.

This clone was detected only once. The chain links TRBV19 to TRBJ1-1, with 8 positions matching TRBD1. CDR1 and CDR2 (germline): LNHDA, SQIVND (reference sequence). After removal of 4 bases from V and 0 bases from J, the junction contained 10 bases not matched to a gene. The CDR3 runs to 17 residues. DNA for the CDR3: TGTGCCAGTAGTACGAAACGCAGACAGGGGATGAACACTGAAGCTTTCTTT. It yields the protein CASSTKRRQGMNTEAFF.

The genes are TRBV5-1 and TRBJ2-1; 9 nucleotides agree with TRBD1. The junction had 10 bases not matched to a gene; V was cut back by 1 base and J by 8 bases. CDR1 is SGHRS and CDR2 is YFSETQ in the germline V gene. CDR3 length: 16 residues. The CDR3 region has the DNA TGCGCCAGCAGCTTGAACTCCGGGACAGGGTCCGATGAGCAGTTCTTC. As protein: CASSLNSGTGSDEQFF.

The chain recombines TRBV25-1 with TRBJ1-2, with TRBD1 matching over 8 bases. The V gene's germline CDR1 is MGHDK and CDR2 SYGVNS. Trimming removed 1 base from V and 8 bases from J; junction bases left unmatched: 6. The CDR3 is 14 amino acids. The DNA for the CDR3 is TGTGCCAGCAGTGAATCACGGACAGGGATCGGCTACACCTTC. Residues: CASSESRTGIGYTF.

The chain recombines TRBV5-1 with TRBJ2-5, with D hard to call. V lost 2 bases to trimming and J lost 4 bases, with 9 bases between them. Germline loops: CDR1 SGHRS, CDR2 YFSETQ. The CDR3 sequence is 13 residues long. This CDR3 reads CASSFSGPETQYF. CDR3 sequence (DNA): TGCGCCAGCAGCTTTTCTGGCCCAGAGACCCAGTACTTC.

The V and J genes are TRBV5-1 and TRBJ1-3; no definite D call. The CDR3 extends over 12 amino acids. Trimming took 4 bases from V and 8 from J, leaving 10 bases between them. From germline, CDR1 is SGHRS and CDR2 YFSETQ. CDR3 DNA sequence: TGCGCCAGCAGCATCCCGGGTTACACCATATATTTT. It encodes CASSIPGYTIYF.

This clone was recorded many times. This sequence joins TRBV6-1 and TRBJ2-7; D perhaps matches TRBD1 (5 bases). Trimming pared 3 bases from V and 3 bases from J, leaving 12 bases between. The CDR3 is 14 amino acids. The germline CDR1 and CDR2 sequences are MNHNS and SASEGT. The CDR3 spells CASSDRVRHYEQYF. The CDR3 nucleotides are TGTGCCAGCAGTGACAGGGTCCGACACTACGAGCAGTACTTC.

Details on this clone: Other DNA sequences in the sample encode the same CDR3. The V call is TRBV18, the J call TRBJ1-1, with no clear D. Germline-derived CDR1 and CDR2 are KGHSH and LQKENI. The CDR3 sequence is 13 residues long. The V end lost 1 base, the J end lost 4 bases, and 7 bases lay between the germline ends. CDR3 residues: CASSPRAGTEAFF. The CDR3 region has the DNA TGTGCCAGCTCACCACGGGCCGGCACTGAAGCTTTCTTT.

This chain links TRBV6-6 with TRBJ1-1, with 9 bases fitting TRBD1. The V segment lost 2 bases and the J segment 6 bases; nucleotides outside the gene matches: 7. The CDR3 extends over 15 amino acids. Germline CDR1 reads MNHNY; CDR2 reads SVGAGI (reference sequence). The CDR3 DNA follows: TGTGCCAGCAGTTACGGGGGACAGGGTCCCCCTGAAGCTTTCTTT. Translation gives CASSYGGQGPPEAFF.

This clone was recorded a few times. The J gene is TRBJ1-3, the V gene TRBV5-1; maybe TRBD1 (5 bases). The CDR3 is made up of 14 amino acids. Deletions cut 7 bases from V and 2 bases from J, with 13 bases between. From germline, CDR1 is SGHRS and CDR2 YFSETQ. The chain's CDR3 is CASGPQGTGNTIYF. The CDR3 nucleotides read TGCGCCAGCGGGCCCCAGGGAACTGGAAACACCATATATTTT.

The chain's CDR3 is CAISESQGQGYTF. The DNA for the CDR3 is TGTGCCATCAGTGAGTCCCAGGGACAAGGCTACACCTTC. The chain is built from TRBV10-3 and TRBJ1-2; weak D call: TRBD1 (6 bases). Germline V gene sequence: CDR1 ENHRY, CDR2 SYGVKD. Trimming left V 0 bases short and J 8 bases short, with 10 bases between. CDR3 size: 13 residues.

This clone appeared a few times. The V gene is TRBV2, the J gene TRBJ2-3; 9 bases align to TRBD1. The CDR3 covers 16 residues. V lost 9 bases to trimming and J lost 0 bases; unmatched junction nucleotides: 10. The germline gives CDR1 SNHLY, CDR2 FYNNEI. The CDR3 here is CARSFFGTGSTDTQYF. DNA for the CDR3: TGTGCCAGATCGTTTTTTGGGACAGGGAGCACAGATACGCAGTATTTT.

This chain joins TRBV18 and TRBJ2-5; 7 nucleotides align to TRBD2. The V gene's germline CDR1 is KGHSH and CDR2 LQKENI. There are 16 residues in the CDR3. Trimming removed 2 bases from V and 0 bases from J; junction bases left unmatched: 6. DNA for the CDR3: TGTGCCAGCTCACCAAATGGAGCGGGGTACCAAGAGACCCAGTACTTC. Protein product: CASSPNGAGYQETQYF.

The chain uses TRBV27 and TRBJ2-2; 10 positions agree with TRBD2. This CDR3 region has 16 residues. From germline, CDR1 is MNHEY and CDR2 SMNVEV (reference sequence). V was pared by 5 bases and J by 6 bases, with 9 bases of the junction left unmatched. This CDR3 is CASSPLRLAGAGELFF. The DNA for the CDR3 is TGTGCCAGCAGTCCCCTCCGGCTAGCGGGGGCCGGGGAGCTGTTTTTT.

The table lists this clone with a few counts. This chain links TRBV19 with TRBJ1-1, with 7 bases identical to TRBD1. The V gene's germline CDR1 is LNHDA and CDR2 SQIVND (reference sequence). With 3 bases clipped from V and 8 bases from J, the junction kept 9 bases outside the gene matches. The CDR3 has 14 residues. This CDR3 is CASSIPGTVPEAFF. Here the CDR3 DNA reads TGTGCCAGTAGTATTCCCGGGACAGTTCCCGAAGCTTTCTTT.

The rearrangement links TRBV27 to TRBJ1-4, with D possibly being TRBD1 (5 bases). Germline V CDR1 and CDR2: MNHEY, SMNVEV (reference sequence). V was cut by 2 bases and J by 4 bases, with 8 bases left in between. The CDR3 contains 14 residues. The CDR3 sequence: CASSLDSLNEKLFF. DNA of the CDR3: TGTGCCAGCAGTTTAGACAGCCTTAATGAAAAACTGTTTTTT.

The chain couples TRBV15 to TRBJ1-5; D is uncertain. Germline V gives CDR1 LNHNV, CDR2 YYDKDF (reference sequence). The CDR3 length is 14 residues. V was trimmed by 2 bases and J by 0 bases, leaving 5 bases between them. In nucleotides, the CDR3 is TGTGCCACCAGCAGAAGCGATAGCAATCAGCCCCAGCATTTT. Residues: CATSRSDSNQPQHF. Drawing the rest from reference TRBV15 and TRBJ1-5, the complete variable domain is DAMVIQNPRYQVTQFGKPVTLSCSQTLNHNVMYWYQQKSSQAPKLLFHYYDKDFNNEADTPDNFQSRRPNTSFCFLDIRSPGLGDTAMYLCATSRSDSNQPQHFGDGTRLSIL.

The rearrangement links TRBV30 to TRBJ2-3, with D perhaps matching TRBD2 (5 bases). This CDR3 contains 13 residues. CDR1 is GTSNPN, CDR2 SVGIG, per germline (reference sequence). The V end lost 4 bases, the J end lost 3 bases, and 11 bases lay between the germline ends. CDR3 bases: TGTGCCTGGACAGAGGGTTCGACAGATACGCAGTATTTT. The encoded protein is CAWTEGSTDTQYF.

V gene TRBV2 combines with J gene TRBJ2-7; weak D call: TRBD2 (5 bases). Germline V gene sequence: CDR1 SNHLY, CDR2 FYNNEI. The CDR3 runs 15 residues. Trimming took off 2 bases at V and 3 bases at J, with 14 bases between the two ends. CDR3 DNA sequence: TGTGCCAGCAGTGAAAAGAAACTAGTGGTCTACGAGCAGTACTTC. It codes for CASSEKKLVVYEQYF. The whole variable domain, remainder taken from reference TRBV2 and TRBJ2-7, is EPEVTQTPSHQVTQMGQEVILRCVPISNHLYFYWYRQILGQKVEFLVSFYNNEISEKSEIFDDQFSVERPDGSNFTLKIRSTKLEDSAMYFCASSEKKLVVYEQYFGPGTRLTVT.

This chain uses TRBV3-1 (or the pseudogene TRBV3-2) with TRBJ1-4; 7 bases align to TRBD1. This CDR3 has 15 residues. CDR1 and CDR2 (germline): LGHDT, YNNKEL (reference sequence). The V segment lost 4 bases and the J segment 7 bases; nucleotides outside the gene matches: 9. The CDR3 DNA is TGTGCCAGCAGCCTTGGACAGGTTCGAGGTGAAAAACTGTTTTTT. Translated: CASSLGQVRGEKLFF.